The 32 T cell receptor beta chains given below trace back to one sample, sequenced in a study of PD-L1 blockade in urothelial cancer. Using immunoSEQ multiplex PCR, the repertoire was profiled, and TCRdb retains in-frame clones only, with some absent. This sample yields about 76,000 clones, of which around 84% are seen a single time; roughly 4.5% belongs to the top ten. Sample: PBMCs, taken around atezolizumab (anti-PD-L1) treatment. The receptors were sampled from a man in his 70s with urothelial cancer.

The chain recombines TRBV11-2 with TRBJ2-3; TRBD2 matches at 10 bases. This CDR3 has 18 residues. Germline V gene data show CDR1 as SGHAT and CDR2 as FQNNGV. J was trimmed by 2 bases and V by 2 bases; bases with no gene match: 10. CDR3 coding DNA: TGTGCCAGCAGCTTATGGGTAGGACTAGCGGAAACCACAGATACGCAGTATTTT. As protein: CASSLWVGLAETTDTQYF.

The chain couples TRBV18 to TRBJ2-3; 7 bases line up with TRBD1. The V segment lost 2 bases and the J segment 6 bases; nucleotides outside the gene matches: 8. CDR1 KGHSH and CDR2 LQKENI come from the germline V gene. This CDR3 comprises 15 residues. CDR3 DNA sequence: TGTGCCAGCTCACCAGGGACAGCACTTGGGGATACGCAGTATTTT. Encoded protein: CASSPGTALGDTQYF.

V usage is TRBV30 and J usage is TRBJ2-3; a possible D gene is TRBD1 (6 bases). The germline V gene encodes CDR1 GTSNPN and CDR2 SVGIG (reference sequence). CDR3 length equals 11 residues. Trimming took off 3 bases at V and 5 bases at J, with 6 bases between the two ends. The CDR3 loop reads CAWRQGDTQYF. The CDR3 region has the DNA TGTGCCTGGAGACAGGGAGATACGCAGTATTTT.

V usage is TRBV5-6 and J usage is TRBJ2-2, with 12 nucleotides matching TRBD2. The germline gives CDR1 SGHDT, CDR2 YYEEEE. The CDR3 contains 17 residues. V lost 3 bases, J lost 5 bases, and 8 bases stayed unmatched. The CDR3: CASSSPGTSGRTGELFF. CDR3 nucleotides: TGTGCCAGCAGCTCCCCCGGGACTAGCGGGCGGACCGGGGAGCTGTTTTTT.

The V gene is TRBV2, the J gene TRBJ2-7, with a tentative D call TRBD1 (6 bases). CDR1 and CDR2 from the germline V gene are SNHLY and FYNNEI. Trimming stripped 10 bases from V and 1 base from J, with 17 bases between. The CDR3 length is 14 residues. CDR3 coding DNA: TGTGCCACCCAGGGGACCTACTTTTCCTACGAGCAGTACTTC. The encoded protein is CATQGTYFSYEQYF.

This clone occurred a few times. This chain joins TRBV11-2 and TRBJ1-1; the D gene is possibly TRBD1 (6 bases). From germline, CDR1 is SGHAT and CDR2 FQNNGV. CDR3 length: 14 amino acids. Trimming pared 5 bases from V and 7 bases from J, leaving 17 bases between. Written as DNA, the CDR3 is TGTGCCAGCAGCCCGAACCAGGGGTGGTTTGAAGCTTTCTTT. This codes for CASSPNQGWFEAFF.

The genes are TRBV6-1 and TRBJ1-3, with TRBD1 as a possible D gene (5 bases). The CDR3 is 15 amino acids. The germline V gene encodes CDR1 MNHNS and CDR2 SASEGT. Trimming stripped 4 bases from V and 0 bases from J, with 10 bases between. CDR3 sequence (DNA): TGTGCCAGCAGTGGGGGACTTCACTCTGGAAACACCATATATTTT. Translating it yields CASSGGLHSGNTIYF.

CDR3 protein: CASTEETQYF. DNA for the CDR3: TGTGCCAGCACCGAAGAGACCCAGTACTTC. V is TRBV6-1 and J is TRBJ2-5; D is unclear. This CDR3 has 10 residues. From germline, CDR1 is MNHNS and CDR2 SASEGT. V shed 7 bases and J shed 3 bases, with 3 bases lying between them.

This chain joins TRBV28 and TRBJ2-7; 9 positions match TRBD2. This CDR3 contains 20 residues. Germline V gene sequence: CDR1 MDHEN, CDR2 SYDVKM. With V trimmed by 4 bases and J by 1 base, 20 bases remained unmatched. The CDR3 nucleotides are TGTGCCAGCAGTTATCCCACCTGGGGTAGCGGGAGCTCCCTATCCTACGAGCAGTACTTC. Encoded protein: CASSYPTWGSGSSLSYEQYF.

J is TRBJ2-1 and V is TRBV7-9, with 9 bases lining up with TRBD2. Trimming at V came to 4 bases and at J to 6 bases, leaving 7 bases not matched to a gene. The CDR3 has 15 amino acids. The germline CDR1 and CDR2 sequences are SEHNR and FQNEAQ (reference sequence). CDR3 DNA sequence: TGTGCCAGCAGCTCCCGACTAGCGGAAATCAATGAGCAGTTCTTC. Translating it yields CASSSRLAEINEQFF.

V is TRBV11-2 and J is TRBJ2-3; 8 nucleotides align to TRBD1. CDR3 size: 11 residues. Germline trimming cut 6 bases from V and 11 bases from J; bases unmatched to any gene: 4. The germline CDR1 and CDR2 sequences are SGHAT and FQNNGV. The CDR3 nucleotides read TGTGCCAGCAGGTCAGGGGGCGGGCAGTATTTT. It specifies CASRSGGGQYF.

The gene calls are TRBV7-3 and TRBJ1-1; no clear D gene. Trimming took off 3 bases at V and 10 bases at J, with 15 bases between the two ends. CDR3 length equals 13 residues. The germline CDR1 and CDR2 sequences are SGHTA and FQGTGA. CDR3 in DNA: TGTGCCAGCAGCTTTCAGGCAGGTGATAGAGCTTTCTTT. Its protein product is CASSFQAGDRAFF. The full variable domain, its missing parts supplied by reference TRBV7-3 and TRBJ1-1, is GAGVSQTPSNKVTEKGKYVELRCDPISGHTALYWYRQSLGQGPEFLIYFQGTGAADDSGLPNDRFFAVRPEGSVSTLKIQRTERGDSAVYLCASSFQAGDRAFFGQGTRLTVV.

The rearrangement links TRBV11-2 to TRBJ2-3, with D perhaps matching TRBD2 (5 bases). Trimming took off 2 bases at V and 0 bases at J, with 12 bases between the two ends. Germline CDR1 and CDR2: SGHAT and FQNNGV. The CDR3 sequence is 16 residues long. The CDR3 sequence: CASSLRGPLSTDTQYF. The DNA for the CDR3 is TGTGCCAGCAGCTTACGGGGTCCCCTTAGCACAGATACGCAGTATTTT. The full variable domain, rest sourced from reference TRBV11-2 and TRBJ2-3, is EAGVAQSPRYKIIEKRQSVAFWCNPISGHATLYWYQQILGQGPKLLIQFQNNGVVDDSQLPKDRFSAERLKGVDSTLKIQPAKLEDSAVYLCASSLRGPLSTDTQYFGPGTRLTVL.

This clone was found a few times. The V and J genes are TRBV9 and TRBJ2-7, with a weak D call TRBD2 (6 bases). From germline, CDR1 is SGDLS and CDR2 YYNGEE. The V end was cut by 0 bases, the J end by 7 bases, with 14 bases between. The CDR3 loop spans 14 amino acids. CDR3 sequence reads: CASSVVSGPGEQYF. CDR3 bases: TGTGCCAGCAGCGTAGTGAGCGGGCCGGGTGAGCAGTACTTC.

V usage is TRBV5-8 and J usage is TRBJ2-3; no clear D. CDR3 size: 14 residues. Trimming pared 1 base from V and 2 bases from J, leaving 8 bases between. From germline, CDR1 is SGHTS and CDR2 YDEGEE. In nucleotides, the CDR3 is TGTGCCAGCAGCTTGTTAACTTCCACAGATACGCAGTATTTT. Translation: CASSLLTSTDTQYF. The full variable domain, in which reference TRBV5-8 and TRBJ2-3 provide the parts outside the CDR3, is EAGVTQSPTHLIKTRGQQATLRCSPISGHTSVYWYQQALGLGLQFLLWYDEGEERNRGNFPPRFSGRQFPNYSSELNVNALELEDSALYLCASSLLTSTDTQYFGPGTRLTVL.

This chain links TRBV19 with TRBJ2-5; a possible D gene is TRBD2 (5 bases). Germline assignment: CDR1 LNHDA and CDR2 SQIVND (reference sequence). The V end was cut by 6 bases, the J end by 2 bases, with 16 bases between. The CDR3 is 15 residues long. The CDR3 here is CASSRDHSVQETQYF. CDR3 DNA sequence: TGTGCCAGTAGCCGAGATCATAGCGTTCAAGAGACCCAGTACTTC.

The chain combines TRBV15 with TRBJ2-7; 7 positions match TRBD1. Unmatched junction bases numbered 3, after V lost 2 bases and J lost 5 bases. The V gene's germline CDR1 is LNHNV and CDR2 YYDKDF (reference sequence). CDR3 length equals 13 residues. The CDR3 sequence: CATSRQGVDEQYF. CDR3 sequence (DNA): TGTGCCACCAGCAGACAGGGGGTCGACGAGCAGTACTTC.

The chain combines TRBV19 with TRBJ2-1; D uncertain. The CDR3 has 15 residues. Per germline, CDR1 LNHDA and CDR2 SQIVND (reference sequence). Deletions cut 3 bases from V and 0 bases from J, with 9 bases between. In DNA, the CDR3 is TGTGCCAGTAGTATCGAGGTAGCCTCCTACAATGAGCAGTTCTTC. Translation: CASSIEVASYNEQFF.

The chain joins TRBV15 to TRBJ2-7; 7 nucleotides agree with TRBD2. CDR1 is LNHNV, CDR2 YYDKDF, per germline (reference sequence). V gave up 1 base and J gave up 2 bases; unmatched junction bases: 2. The CDR3 spans 14 residues. The CDR3 region has the DNA TGTGCCACCAGCAGAGTGGCGGGAGCCTACGAGCAGTACTTC. Amino acid sequence: CATSRVAGAYEQYF.

This chain connects TRBV18 to TRBJ1-2; D is unclear. The CDR3 covers 16 residues. Germline CDR1 and CDR2: KGHSH and LQKENI. The V end lost 3 bases, the J end lost 2 bases, and 16 bases lay between the germline ends. CDR3 nucleotides: TGTGCCAGCTCACCGAGGAGAGGCCTATTAAACTATGGCTACACCTTC. This encodes CASSPRRGLLNYGYTF.

The rearrangement uses TRBV19 and TRBJ2-6; TRBD2 matches 7 bases. Germline V gene data show CDR1 as LNHDA and CDR2 as SQIVND (reference sequence). Trimming took 3 bases from V and 1 from J; bases not matched to a gene: 3. This CDR3 has 16 amino acids. CDR3 protein: CASSILGGSGANVLTF. In nucleotides, the CDR3 is TGTGCCAGTAGTATCTTGGGGGGGTCTGGGGCCAACGTCCTGACTTTC. The variable domain in full, with the rest retrieved from reference TRBV19 and TRBJ2-6, is DGGITQSPKYLFRKEGQNVTLSCEQNLNHDAMYWYRQDPGQGLRLIYYSQIVNDFQKGDIAEGYSVSREKKESFPLTVTSAQKNPTAFYLCASSILGGSGANVLTFGAGSRLTVL.

V usage is TRBV7-2 and J usage is TRBJ2-1; TRBD2 might be the D (7 bases). Trimming took 1 base from V and 2 from J, leaving 9 bases between them. The CDR3 runs 15 residues. CDR1 SGHTA and CDR2 FQGNSA come from the germline V gene. CDR3 sequence (DNA): TGTGCCAGCAGCTTAGGAGGGGGGGCCTACAATGAGCAGTTCTTC. This codes for CASSLGGGAYNEQFF.

The V and J genes are TRBV7-6 and TRBJ2-7, with 8 positions matching TRBD2. Unmatched junction bases numbered 3, after V lost 6 bases and J lost 2 bases. From germline, CDR1 is SGHVS and CDR2 FNYEAQ. The CDR3 consists of 13 residues. CDR3 loop: CASSRGLAYEQYF. The CDR3 DNA is TGTGCCAGCAGTCGGGGACTAGCCTACGAGCAGTACTTC.

J is TRBJ1-2 and V is TRBV2; 12 positions match TRBD1. J gave up 3 bases and V 3 bases, and 5 bases lay outside the gene matches. Germline loops: CDR1 SNHLY, CDR2 FYNNEI. The CDR3 totals 16 residues. CDR3 in amino acids: CASSDLGTGGDYGYTF. CDR3 nucleotide sequence: TGTGCCAGCAGTGATCTCGGGACAGGGGGCGACTATGGCTACACCTTC. Using reference TRBV2 and TRBJ1-2 for the parts outside the CDR3, the full variable domain is EPEVTQTPSHQVTQMGQEVILRCVPISNHLYFYWYRQILGQKVEFLVSFYNNEISEKSEIFDDQFSVERPDGSNFTLKIRSTKLEDSAMYFCASSDLGTGGDYGYTFGSGTRLTVV.

The genes are TRBV18 and TRBJ1-5; possibly TRBD1 for D (5 bases). Deletions cut 2 bases from V and 2 bases from J, with 10 bases between. The germline V gene has CDR1 KGHSH and CDR2 LQKENI. The CDR3 runs 15 residues. CDR3 DNA: TGTGCCAGCTCACCAACGGGGGGGGGCAATCAGCCCCAGCATTTT. This encodes CASSPTGGGNQPQHF.

The chain joins TRBV21-1 to TRBJ2-5; the D call TRBD2 from the table was never checked on the DNA. TRBV21-1 is a documented pseudogene. This CDR3 spans 13 amino acids. The CDR3 coding sequence is TGTGCCAGCAGCATGAGTCTCCAAGAGACCCAGTACTTC. Its protein is CASSMSLQETQYF.

This clone was seen more than once but under ten times. The gene calls are TRBV10-1 and TRBJ2-5, with 10 bases matching TRBD1. The CDR3 is 15 amino acids. Germline-derived CDR1 and CDR2 are WNHNN and SYGVQD (reference sequence). V lost 5 bases to trimming and J lost 4 bases; unmatched junction nucleotides: 7. CDR3 loop: CASSMGQGMLETQYF. In DNA, the CDR3 is TGCGCCAGCAGTATGGGACAGGGGATGTTAGAGACCCAGTACTTC.

This chain joins TRBV18 and TRBJ2-2; 8 bases map to TRBD1. The CDR3 is 15 amino acids. Trimming at V came to 2 bases and at J to 2 bases, leaving 1 base not matched to a gene. Germline V gene sequence: CDR1 KGHSH, CDR2 LQKENI. The CDR3 DNA sequence: TGTGCCAGCTCACCAGGACAGGGAAACACCGGGGAGCTGTTTTTT. Protein sequence: CASSPGQGNTGELFF.

This chain uses TRBV5-1 with TRBJ2-1, with TRBD1 as a possible D gene (6 bases). V lost 4 bases and J 8 bases, leaving 13 bases between the germline ends. This CDR3 has 13 amino acids. The germline V gene encodes CDR1 SGHRS and CDR2 YFSETQ. The CDR3 reads CASSPGTIDEQFF. Written as DNA, the CDR3 is TGCGCCAGCAGCCCCGGGACAATCGATGAGCAGTTCTTC. Together with reference TRBV5-1 and TRBJ2-1, the CDR3 gives the full variable domain: KAGVTQTPRYLIKTRGQQVTLSCSPISGHRSVSWYQQTPGQGLQFLFEYFSETQRNKGNFPGRFSGRQFSNSRSEMNVSTLELGDSALYLCASSPGTIDEQFFGPGTRLTVL.

The chain links TRBV7-9 to TRBJ2-2; D is unclear. The CDR3 has 17 amino acids. Trimming took off 2 bases at V and 0 bases at J, with 13 bases between the two ends. Germline V gives CDR1 SEHNR, CDR2 FQNEAQ (reference sequence). The CDR3 region is CASSLPLGSSNTGELFF. The DNA for the CDR3 is TGTGCCAGCAGCTTACCCCTGGGCAGTTCGAACACCGGGGAGCTGTTTTTT.

The chain combines TRBV6-6 with TRBJ1-2, with 7 positions matching TRBD1. CDR3 size: 15 residues. CDR1 MNHNY and CDR2 SVGAGI come from the germline V gene (reference sequence). V gave up 0 bases and J gave up 3 bases; unmatched junction bases: 4. The CDR3 protein is CASSYSTGLDYGYTF. CDR3 sequence (DNA): TGTGCCAGCAGTTACTCGACAGGGCTCGACTATGGCTACACCTTC.

This chain joins TRBV9 and TRBJ2-3; no clear D gene. Germline CDR1 SGDLS, CDR2 YYNGEE. The V end was cut by 3 bases, the J end by 0 bases, with 14 bases between. The CDR3 has 16 residues. The CDR3, as DNA: TGTGCCAGCAGCGGAAAAACGGGTGCTAGCACAGATACGCAGTATTTT. Protein sequence: CASSGKTGASTDTQYF.